The 21 T cell receptor beta chains in this list originate from one sample, sequenced in a study of T cells after yellow fever vaccination. TCRdb re-derived calls from the 5' RACE reads in MiXCR, one entry per CDR3 protein. The sample lists 600,000 to 750,000 distinct CDR3 sequences, around an eighth occurring once. Material: PBMCs, obtained on the day of the yellow fever booster vaccination. Receptors were obtained from a man aged 30 to 39 who received the YFV17D yellow fever vaccine.

The rearrangement joins TRBV9 to TRBJ2-1; D is undetermined. Trimming pared 4 bases from V and 5 bases from J, leaving 16 bases between. CDR3 length: 15 residues. Germline assignment: CDR1 SGDLS and CDR2 YYNGEE. CDR3 nucleotide sequence: TGTGCCAGCAGCCCAACTACTACGACGGACAATGAGCAGTTCTTC. Encoded protein: CASSPTTTTDNEQFF.

The rearrangement joins TRBV5-1 to TRBJ1-2, with a tentative D call TRBD1 (5 bases). The germline gives CDR1 SGHRS, CDR2 YFSETQ. Trimming removed 4 bases at V and 8 bases at J, with 15 bases between. The CDR3 is made up of 13 amino acids. The CDR3 loop is CASSPDNPKGYTF. The CDR3 nucleotides read TGCGCCAGCAGCCCGGACAACCCTAAAGGCTACACCTTC. Supplemented by reference TRBV5-1 and TRBJ1-2, the full variable domain reads KAGVTQTPRYLIKTRGQQVTLSCSPISGHRSVSWYQQTPGQGLQFLFEYFSETQRNKGNFPGRFSGRQFSNSRSEMNVSTLELGDSALYLCASSPDNPKGYTFGSGTRLTVV.

This clonotype was counted between two and nine times. This chain links TRBV9 with TRBJ2-2; no clear D. This CDR3 has 13 amino acids. Germline assignment: CDR1 SGDLS and CDR2 YYNGEE. V gave up 3 bases and J gave up 4 bases, with 7 bases separating them. CDR3: CASSAVFTGELFF. In DNA, the CDR3 is TGTGCCAGCAGCGCCGTTTTCACCGGGGAGCTGTTTTTT.

This clonotype was observed a few times. This chain joins TRBV7-9 and TRBJ1-1; D perhaps matches TRBD1 (5 bases). The germline V gene has CDR1 SEHNR and CDR2 FQNEAQ (reference sequence). Deletions cut 8 bases from V and 0 bases from J, with 10 bases between. This CDR3 is 13 amino acids long. The DNA of the CDR3 is TGTGCCAGCCTCGAGGGGTTGAACACTGAAGCTTTCTTT. This encodes CASLEGLNTEAFF.

This clonotype has more than one count but fewer than ten. DNA for the CDR3: TGTGCCAGCAGCTTAGGGCGGCGACTAGCGGGAGCCGAGCAGTACTTC. Translating gives CASSLGRRLAGAEQYF. The genes are TRBV7-2 and TRBJ2-7, with 12 bases matching TRBD2. Germline lookup yields CDR1 SGHTA and CDR2 FQGNSA. V lost 1 base and J lost 6; bases outside the gene matches: 7. CDR3 length: 16 residues.

This clonotype was observed at least ten times. V is TRBV4-2 and J is TRBJ1-1, with no clear D. The germline V gene has CDR1 LGHNA and CDR2 YNFKEQ. The ends were cut back, 0 bases at V and 3 bases at J, with 2 bases in the middle. This CDR3 comprises 12 residues. The CDR3, as DNA: TGTGCCAGCAGCCAAGATGACACTGAAGCTTTCTTT. It codes for CASSQDDTEAFF.

The table lists this clonotype with a few counts. The chain couples TRBV6-5 to TRBJ1-6; no definite D call. The V gene lost 0 bases and the J gene lost 6 bases, with 12 bases spanning the gap. This CDR3 spans 16 amino acids. Per germline, CDR1 MNHEY and CDR2 SVGAGI. The CDR3 is CASSYSTGRANSPLHF. CDR3 nucleotides: TGTGCCAGCAGTTACTCGACCGGGCGCGCTAATTCACCCCTCCACTTT.

Only a few counts were recorded for this clonotype. The chain combines TRBV3-1 with TRBJ1-2, with D possibly TRBD1 on 6 matching bases. The germline V and J ends were trimmed by 3 bases and 4 bases, with 12 bases remaining between them. The germline CDR1 and CDR2 sequences are LGHDT and YNNKEL (reference sequence). This CDR3 is built from 14 residues. In DNA form, the CDR3 reads TGTGCCAGCAGCCAGCGGACAGCTTCCTATGGCTACACCTTC. Its translation: CASSQRTASYGYTF.

V is TRBV20-1 and J is TRBJ2-1; 9 positions agree with TRBD2. Germline V gene sequence: CDR1 DFQATT, CDR2 SNEGSKA (reference sequence). V dropped 3 bases and J dropped 7; count of bases not matched to a gene: 7. This CDR3 has 14 residues. The CDR3 nucleotides are TGCAGTGCTAGCCCGACTAGCGGTAGTAATGAGCAGTTCTTC. Translation gives CSASPTSGSNEQFF.

As to this clonotype: A much larger clonotype is one base distant, so this may be a read error. The chain is built from TRBV12-3 or TRBV12-4 and TRBJ2-5; D is tentatively TRBD1 or TRBD2 (5 bases each). The CDR3 is 14 residues long. The germline V and J ends were trimmed by 6 bases and 2 bases, with 13 bases remaining between them. The CDR3 is CASRMGVGQETQYF. The CDR3 bases are TGTGCCAGCAGGATGGGGGTGGGTCAAGAGACCCAGTACTTC.

The sample holds a few counts of this clonotype. V usage is TRBV15 and J usage is TRBJ2-6, with D perhaps TRBD2 (5 bases). The CDR3 length is 19 residues. CDR1 and CDR2 (germline): LNHNV, YYDKDF (reference sequence). Trimming removed 0 bases from V and 0 bases from J, with 15 bases in between. The CDR3 protein is CATSRDLWPGSSGANVLTF. For the CDR3, the DNA is TGTGCCACCAGCAGAGATCTTTGGCCTGGGAGCTCTGGGGCCAACGTCCTGACTTTC.

This clonotype was detected a few times. This chain connects TRBV4-3 to TRBJ1-6; 10 bases map to TRBD1. Per the germline V gene, CDR1 is LGHNA and CDR2 is YSLEER. The CDR3 is made up of 16 amino acids. With 1 base clipped from V and 8 bases from J, the junction kept 5 bases outside the gene matches. The CDR3 sequence is CASSQAPGQGYSPLHF. CDR3 nucleotides: TGCGCCAGCAGCCAAGCCCCGGGACAGGGGTATTCACCCCTCCACTTT.

The chain uses TRBV2 and TRBJ2-2; no clear D. This CDR3 is built from 13 residues. With 6 bases removed from V and 6 bases from J, the gap between germline ends came to 11 bases. Germline CDR1 is SNHLY and CDR2 is FYNNEI. The DNA for the CDR3 is TGTGCCAGCAGGCTACTTATTTCCGGGGAGCTGTTTTTT. It encodes CASRLLISGELFF.

The rearrangement links TRBV7-2 to TRBJ2-2; D may be TRBD2 (6 bases). Per the germline V gene, CDR1 is SGHTA and CDR2 is FQGNSA. The CDR3 sequence is 15 residues long. V shed 0 bases and J shed 10 bases, with 15 bases lying between them. Here the CDR3 reads CASSLARASVAELFF. Written as DNA, the CDR3 is TGTGCCAGCAGCTTAGCGAGGGCTAGCGTGGCGGAGCTGTTTTTT. Using reference TRBV7-2 and TRBJ2-2 for the parts outside the CDR3, the full variable domain is GAGVSQSPSNKVTEKGKDVELRCDPISGHTALYWYRQSLGQGLEFLIYFQGNSAPDKSGLPSDRFSAERTGGSVSTLTIQRTQQEDSAVYLCASSLARASVAELFFGEGSRLTVL.

This clonotype turned up a few times. V and J are TRBV3-1 and TRBJ2-5; 11 positions match TRBD2. V shed 1 base, J shed 4 bases, and the junction held 8 bases outside the gene matches. The CDR3 runs to 17 residues. CDR1 is LGHDT and CDR2 is YNNKEL in the germline V gene (reference sequence). In DNA form, the CDR3 reads TGTGCCAGCAGCCAAGGGCCCCTAGCGGGAGGAGGAGAGACCCAGTACTTC. Its protein product is CASSQGPLAGGGETQYF.

The rearrangement joins TRBV7-2 to TRBJ2-3; D gene unclear. Germline V lookup: CDR1 SGHTA, CDR2 FQGNSA. V lost 5 bases and J 5 bases, leaving 14 bases between the germline ends. The CDR3 runs 14 residues. CDR3 DNA: TGTGCCAGCAGCCCGGCCGCGGTGGTAGATACGCAGTATTTT. It codes for CASSPAAVVDTQYF.

The chain links TRBV6-2 or TRBV6-3 to TRBJ2-1; 7 nucleotides align to TRBD2. CDR3 size: 15 residues. Germline loops: CDR1 MNHEY, CDR2 SVGEGT. The ends lost 4 bases at V and 1 base at J; junction bases unmatched: 4. CDR3 protein: CASSSLRESYNEQFF. CDR3 coding DNA: TGTGCCAGCAGTTCGTTGCGGGAGTCCTACAATGAGCAGTTCTTC.

This clonotype was counted between two and nine times. The genes are TRBV7-9 and TRBJ2-1; D ambiguous. Trimming cost V 6 bases and J 7 bases, with 10 bases left between them. CDR3 length equals 12 residues. Germline V CDR1 and CDR2: SEHNR, FQNEAQ (reference sequence). CDR3 nucleotide sequence: TGTGCCAGCAGGGCTGACGGGAATGAGCAGTTCTTC. It translates to CASRADGNEQFF.

The rearrangement uses TRBV10-3 and TRBJ2-1; 8 bases map to TRBD2. Trimming removed 6 bases from V and 7 bases from J; junction bases left unmatched: 11. The CDR3 has 15 residues. Germline assignment: CDR1 ENHRY and CDR2 SYGVKD. In DNA, the CDR3 is TGTGCCATCAGAGAGAGTACGGGAGGGAGAAATGAGCAGTTCTTC. Protein sequence: CAIRESTGGRNEQFF.

This clonotype was observed a handful of times. The gene calls are TRBV7-8 and TRBJ2-1; D is uncertain. The V gene's germline CDR1 is SGHVS and CDR2 FQNEAQ. V shed 1 base and J shed 10 bases, with 8 bases lying between them. The CDR3 is 12 amino acids. CDR3 coding DNA: TGTGCCAGCAGCTTAGGAGTCTGGGAGCAGTTCTTC. It encodes CASSLGVWEQFF.

This clonotype was detected many times. J is TRBJ2-1 and V is TRBV6-1; 7 nucleotides match TRBD2. This CDR3 is built from 14 residues. V trimming: 8 bases; J trimming: 6 bases; junction bases outside the gene matches: 10. The germline gives CDR1 MNHNS, CDR2 SASEGT. CDR3 region: CASGLAGQPNEQFF. Here the CDR3 DNA reads TGTGCCAGCGGCTTAGCGGGCCAACCCAATGAGCAGTTCTTC.